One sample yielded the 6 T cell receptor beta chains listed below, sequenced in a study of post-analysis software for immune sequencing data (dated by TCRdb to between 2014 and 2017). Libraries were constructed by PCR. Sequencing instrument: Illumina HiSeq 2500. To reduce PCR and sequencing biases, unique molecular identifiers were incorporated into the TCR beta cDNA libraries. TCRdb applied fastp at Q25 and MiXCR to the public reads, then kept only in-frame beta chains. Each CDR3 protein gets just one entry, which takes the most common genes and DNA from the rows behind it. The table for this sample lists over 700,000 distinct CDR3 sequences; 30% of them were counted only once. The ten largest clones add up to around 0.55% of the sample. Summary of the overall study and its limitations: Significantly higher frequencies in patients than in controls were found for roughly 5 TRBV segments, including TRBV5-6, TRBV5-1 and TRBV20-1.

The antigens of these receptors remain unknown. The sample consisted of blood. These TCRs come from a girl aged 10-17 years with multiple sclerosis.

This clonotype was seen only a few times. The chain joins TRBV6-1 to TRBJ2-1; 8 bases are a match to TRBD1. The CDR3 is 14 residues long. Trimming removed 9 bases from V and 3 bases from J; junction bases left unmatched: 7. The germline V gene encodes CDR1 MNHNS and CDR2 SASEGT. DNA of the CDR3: TGTGCCAGTCATCCCGGACAGGGCTACAATGAGCAGTTCTTC. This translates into CASHPGQGYNEQFF.

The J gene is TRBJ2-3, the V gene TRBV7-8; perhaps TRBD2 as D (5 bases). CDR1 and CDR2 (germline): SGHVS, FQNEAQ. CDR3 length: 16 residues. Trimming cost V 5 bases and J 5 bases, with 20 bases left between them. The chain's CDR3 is CASSPRQRPSKDTQYF. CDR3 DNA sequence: TGTGCCAGCAGCCCCCGCCAGCGGCCCTCCAAAGATACGCAGTATTTT.

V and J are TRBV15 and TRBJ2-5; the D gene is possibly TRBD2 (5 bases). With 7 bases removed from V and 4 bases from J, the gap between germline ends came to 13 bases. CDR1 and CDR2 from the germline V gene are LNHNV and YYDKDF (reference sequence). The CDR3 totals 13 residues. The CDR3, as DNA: TGTGCCACCACGAATCGAGCGGTAGAGACCCAGTACTTC. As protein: CATTNRAVETQYF.

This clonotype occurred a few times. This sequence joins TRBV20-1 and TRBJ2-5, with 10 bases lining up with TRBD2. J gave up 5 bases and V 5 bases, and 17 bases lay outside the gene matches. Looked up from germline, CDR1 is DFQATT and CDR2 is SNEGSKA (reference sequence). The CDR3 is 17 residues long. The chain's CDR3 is CSAPRFFSGGVWETQYF. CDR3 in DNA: TGCAGTGCTCCCCGTTTTTTCAGCGGGGGGGTATGGGAGACCCAGTACTTC.

The DNA for the CDR3 is TGTGCCACCAGCCAACCCCGACAGTCAAGAAACACCATATATTTT. Translated, it gives CATSQPRQSRNTIYF. V and J are TRBV15 and TRBJ1-3; possible D gene TRBD1, 5 bases. This CDR3 is built from 15 residues. Germline CDR1 LNHNV, CDR2 YYDKDF (reference sequence). V was pared by 5 bases and J by 5 bases, with 16 bases between.

The CDR3 loop is CASSLSYLDTVSSGANVLTF. The CDR3 DNA is TGCGCCAGCAGCTTATCATACCTGGACACGGTGAGCTCTGGGGCCAACGTCCTGACTTTC. The genes are TRBV5-1 and TRBJ2-6; weak D call: TRBD1 (5 bases). The CDR3 runs to 20 residues. V lost 2 bases and J lost 0, with 21 bases in between. CDR1 SGHRS and CDR2 YFSETQ come from the germline V gene.